This TCR beta chain was found in a study of Ad26.COV2.S vaccination and SARS-CoV-2 variants. Whole-study results and caveats: Substantial breadth in spike-specific CD8+ and CD4+ T cell responses was reportedly seen after vaccination.

Sample treatment: 19 received Ad26.COV2.S at low or high dose, single or two shots; about five received placebo; per-sample allocation not given. Day 63 after the first vaccine or placebo injection was the time point for sampling. CDR3 length: 14 residues. Germline V gene data show CDR1 as SEHNR and CDR2 as FQNEAQ (reference sequence). Trimming shortened V by 4 bases and J by 4 bases, and 13 bases separated the two germline ends. Clones were read by immunoSEQ multiplex PCR, and TCRdb kept only the in-frame ones, dropping some. The repertoire holds about 680,000 clones, 80% to 90% seen once, with approximately 1.5% in the top ten. In the case of this clone: Antigen: not known.

The sequencing used peripheral blood, collected in a trial of Ad26.COV2.S vaccine versus placebo. The chain couples TRBV7-9 to TRBJ1-2; D call uncertain. The source of this sequence is a person aged 18 to 65 who received the Ad26.COV2.S COVID-19 vaccine or a placebo. For the CDR3, the DNA is TGTGCCAGCAGCTCTGGTCACAGTCTCTATGGCTACACCTTC. It encodes CASSSGHSLYGYTF.